Presented here are 20 T cell receptor beta chains from one specimen sequenced in a study of control samples from healthy donors and cancer patients. Generated by immunoSEQ multiplex PCR, the TCRdb table keeps only in-frame clones and is missing some. The sample table sets out about 210,000 clones. Material: blood. The receptors originated from a woman aged 25 to 39 in good health.

About this clone itself: Within the sample, other DNA sequences also encode this same CDR3. J is TRBJ1-1 and V is TRBV19; D uncertain. CDR1 and CDR2 from the germline V gene are LNHDA and SQIVND (reference sequence). CDR3 size: 13 residues. V lost 9 bases and J lost 0, with 11 bases in between. The CDR3 DNA reads as TGTGCCAGCAGTGGGCTTATGAACACTGAAGCTTTCTTT. This codes for CASSGLMNTEAFF.

This chain connects TRBV18 to TRBJ1-1; 7 positions agree with TRBD1. Germline CDR1 is KGHSH and CDR2 is LQKENI. This CDR3 has 14 residues. V shed 6 bases, J shed 3 bases, and the junction held 7 bases outside the gene matches. The CDR3 sequence: CASSRDRGDTEAFF. The CDR3, as DNA: TGTGCCAGCTCCAGGGACAGAGGCGACACTGAAGCTTTCTTT.

The chain joins TRBV28 to TRBJ2-3; tentatively, D is TRBD1 or TRBD2 (5 bases each). Germline CDR1 MDHEN, CDR2 SYDVKM. The length of the CDR3 is 13 residues. Trimming removed 7 bases at V and 5 bases at J, with 13 bases between. CDR3 in DNA: TGTGCCAGCACAGGGCGACGGGGAGATACGCAGTATTTT. This gives the protein CASTGRRGDTQYF.

This chain connects TRBV6-5 to TRBJ2-6, with a tentative D call TRBD1 (6 bases). In germline, CDR1 is MNHEY, CDR2 SVGAGI. CDR3 size: 16 residues. V lost 1 base and J 4 bases, leaving 11 bases between the germline ends. CDR3 protein: CASSYLGQSGANVLTF. The CDR3, as DNA: TGTGCCAGCAGTTACTTGGGACAATCCGGGGCCAACGTCCTGACTTTC.

The chain employs TRBV19 and TRBJ2-5; TRBD1 matches at 7 bases. The V and J ends lost 2 bases and 4 bases, in that order; junction bases with no gene match: 7. The germline V gene encodes CDR1 LNHDA and CDR2 SQIVND (reference sequence). The CDR3 is made up of 15 amino acids. Here the CDR3 DNA reads TGTGCCAGTAGTATATCTTCCAACAGGGGAGAGACCCAGTACTTC. It encodes CASSISSNRGETQYF.

V is TRBV9 and J is TRBJ1-4; 10 nucleotides align to TRBD1. CDR1 SGDLS and CDR2 YYNGEE come from the germline V gene. The CDR3 spans 15 residues. The trim removed 2 bases at V and 8 bases at J, leaving 6 bases unmatched. DNA for the CDR3: TGTGCCAGCAGCGTCGACAGGGGGCTAGGGGAAAAACTGTTTTTT. As protein: CASSVDRGLGEKLFF.

The rearrangement joins TRBV18 to TRBJ1-2; no reliable D call. Germline V gives CDR1 KGHSH, CDR2 LQKENI. The CDR3 loop spans 13 amino acids. V was trimmed by 3 bases and J by 0 bases, leaving 5 bases between them. CDR3 region: CASSPGANYGYTF. The CDR3 region has the DNA TGTGCCAGCTCACCCGGGGCTAACTATGGCTACACCTTC.

V is TRBV19 and J is TRBJ1-5, with D hard to call. Germline V gives CDR1 LNHDA, CDR2 SQIVND (reference sequence). The CDR3 consists of 14 residues. Deletions cut 8 bases from V and 0 bases from J, with 11 bases between. CDR3 DNA: TGTGCCAGTGGGATAGGAGTTAGCAATCAGCCCCAGCATTTT. It translates to CASGIGVSNQPQHF.

The V call is TRBV2, the J call TRBJ1-2; the D is unclear. V lost 6 bases and J lost 8, with 13 bases in between. This CDR3 contains 12 residues. Germline V lookup: CDR1 SNHLY, CDR2 FYNNEI. CDR3 loop: CASRAGMGGYTF. The DNA for the CDR3 is TGTGCCAGCAGAGCAGGAATGGGGGGCTACACCTTC.

V and J are TRBV10-3 and TRBJ1-6; D is ambiguous. The CDR3 is 14 amino acids. Germline lookup yields CDR1 ENHRY and CDR2 SYGVKD. V lost 6 bases, J lost 5 bases, and 11 bases lay in between. DNA of the CDR3: TGTGCCATCAGGGTATCGTCCGATAATTCACCCCTCCACTTT. This gives the protein CAIRVSSDNSPLHF.

The chain combines TRBV27 with TRBJ1-6; weak D call: TRBD1 (6 bases). V gave up 1 base and J gave up 5 bases, with 12 bases separating them. The CDR3 extends over 16 amino acids. In germline, CDR1 is MNHEY, CDR2 SMNVEV (reference sequence). CDR3 loop: CASSLLAQGNNSPLHF. The CDR3 DNA reads TGTGCCAGCAGTTTATTAGCACAGGGAAATAATTCACCCCTCCACTTT.

The chain uses TRBV28 and TRBJ1-5; D is unclear. Germline CDR1 MDHEN, CDR2 SYDVKM. The V end lost 7 bases, the J end lost 4 bases, and 20 bases lay between the germline ends. This CDR3 is 16 amino acids long. CDR3 DNA sequence: TGTGCCAGCACCTTACCCTGGCAGTTTTCTAATCAGCCCCAGCATTTT. It specifies CASTLPWQFSNQPQHF.

The V gene is TRBV5-1, the J gene TRBJ2-7, with TRBD2 identical over 10 bases. Germline CDR1 and CDR2: SGHRS and YFSETQ. The CDR3 spans 17 residues. The ends lost 3 bases at V and 0 bases at J; junction bases unmatched: 9. The CDR3 loop reads CASSSGTSVRGSYEQYF. The CDR3 bases are TGCGCCAGCAGCTCCGGGACTAGCGTTAGAGGCTCCTACGAGCAGTACTTC.

The chain is built from TRBV7-3 and TRBJ2-1, with 7 nucleotides matching TRBD2. V was clipped by 4 bases and J by 2 bases; unmatched bases: 14. The germline CDR1 and CDR2 sequences are SGHTA and FQGTGA. The CDR3 sequence is 18 residues long. The CDR3 protein is CASSSSPRSGVTYNEQFF. The CDR3 bases are TGTGCCAGCAGCTCCTCACCGAGGAGCGGGGTTACCTACAATGAGCAGTTCTTC.

The chain employs TRBV7-9 and TRBJ1-6; D remains unclear. CDR3 length: 15 amino acids. Trimming removed 5 bases at V and 8 bases at J, with 16 bases between. Germline CDR1 reads SEHNR; CDR2 reads FQNEAQ (reference sequence). The CDR3 is CASSERGFSDSPLHF. The CDR3 nucleotides read TGTGCCAGCAGCGAGAGAGGGTTTTCGGATTCACCCCTCCACTTT.

The chain uses TRBV12-3 or TRBV12-4 and TRBJ1-1; unclear D gene. V gave up 2 bases and J gave up 1 base, with 5 bases separating them. The CDR3 totals 13 residues. The DNA for the CDR3 is TGTGCCAGCAGTTTAACGAAGAACACTGAAGCTTTCTTT. This gives the protein CASSLTKNTEAFF.

The rearrangement uses TRBV5-1 and TRBJ1-3, with 7 positions matching TRBD1. Germline trimming cut 3 bases from V and 0 bases from J; bases unmatched to any gene: 9. Germline V lookup: CDR1 SGHRS, CDR2 YFSETQ. The CDR3 has 17 amino acids. CDR3 sequence: CASSSTGELGSGNTIYF. CDR3 nucleotide sequence: TGCGCCAGCAGCTCCACAGGGGAATTGGGCTCTGGAAACACCATATATTTT.

J is TRBJ2-7 and V is TRBV29-1, with D maybe TRBD2 (5 bases). Trimming shortened V by 3 bases and J by 2 bases, and 11 bases separated the two germline ends. Germline V gene lookup returns CDR1 SQVTM and CDR2 ANQGSEA. The CDR3 length is 13 residues. The CDR3 DNA is TGCAGCGTTGATGAGGGAAAACCCTACGAGCAGTACTTC. This encodes CSVDEGKPYEQYF.

The V call is TRBV28, the J call TRBJ2-7, with 11 bases fitting TRBD1. Trimming at V came to 6 bases and at J to 4 bases, leaving 11 bases not matched to a gene. The germline V gene encodes CDR1 MDHEN and CDR2 SYDVKM. The CDR3 runs 16 residues. The CDR3 nucleotides read TGTGCCAGCAGCGGGATCGGACAGGGGGCCAAGTACGAGCAGTACTTC. It specifies CASSGIGQGAKYEQYF.

The genes are TRBV6-5 and TRBJ2-6; D remains ambiguous. The V gene's germline CDR1 is MNHEY and CDR2 SVGAGI. V lost 2 bases and J 1 base, leaving 3 bases between the germline ends. The CDR3 length is 14 residues. CDR3 sequence (DNA): TGTGCCAGCAGTTACGGGTCTGGGGCCAACGTCCTGACTTTC. It specifies CASSYGSGANVLTF.